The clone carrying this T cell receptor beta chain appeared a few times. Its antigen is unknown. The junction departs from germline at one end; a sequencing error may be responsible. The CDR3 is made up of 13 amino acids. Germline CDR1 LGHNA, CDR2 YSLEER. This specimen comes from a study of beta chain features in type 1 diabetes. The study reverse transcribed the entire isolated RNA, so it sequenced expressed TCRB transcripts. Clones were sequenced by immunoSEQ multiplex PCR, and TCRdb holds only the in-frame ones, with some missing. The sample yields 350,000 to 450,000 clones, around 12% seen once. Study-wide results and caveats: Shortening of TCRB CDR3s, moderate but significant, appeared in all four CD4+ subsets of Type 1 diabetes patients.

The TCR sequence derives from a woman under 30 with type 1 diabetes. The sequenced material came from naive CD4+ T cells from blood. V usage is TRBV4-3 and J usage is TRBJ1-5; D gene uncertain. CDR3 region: CASSQDRNQPQHF. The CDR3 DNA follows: TGCGCCAGCAGTCAAGATCGGAATCAGCCCCAGCATTTT.